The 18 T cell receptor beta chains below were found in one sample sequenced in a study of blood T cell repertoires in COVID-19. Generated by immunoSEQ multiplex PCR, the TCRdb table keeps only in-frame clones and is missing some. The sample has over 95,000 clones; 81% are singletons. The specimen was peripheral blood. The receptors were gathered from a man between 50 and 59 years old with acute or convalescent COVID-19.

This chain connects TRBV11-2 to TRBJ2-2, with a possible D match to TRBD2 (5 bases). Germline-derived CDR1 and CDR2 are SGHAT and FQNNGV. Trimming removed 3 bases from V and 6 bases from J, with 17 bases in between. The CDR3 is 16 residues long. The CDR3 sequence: CASSFHPGLGAGELFF. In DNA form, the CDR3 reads TGTGCCAGCAGCTTTCATCCCGGACTGGGAGCCGGGGAGCTGTTTTTT.

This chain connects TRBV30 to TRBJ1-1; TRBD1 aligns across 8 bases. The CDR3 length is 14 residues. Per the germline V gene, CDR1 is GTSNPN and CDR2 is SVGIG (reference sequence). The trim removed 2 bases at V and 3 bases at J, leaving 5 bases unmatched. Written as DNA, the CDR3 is TGTGCCTGGAGTTTGACAGGGGCGGACACTGAAGCTTTCTTT. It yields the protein CAWSLTGADTEAFF.

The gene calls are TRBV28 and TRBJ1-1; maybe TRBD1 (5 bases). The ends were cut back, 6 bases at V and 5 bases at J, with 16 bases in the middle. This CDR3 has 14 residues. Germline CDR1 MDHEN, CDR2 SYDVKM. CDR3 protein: CASRQREKGTEAFF. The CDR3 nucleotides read TGTGCCAGCAGGCAACGGGAGAAGGGGACTGAAGCTTTCTTT.

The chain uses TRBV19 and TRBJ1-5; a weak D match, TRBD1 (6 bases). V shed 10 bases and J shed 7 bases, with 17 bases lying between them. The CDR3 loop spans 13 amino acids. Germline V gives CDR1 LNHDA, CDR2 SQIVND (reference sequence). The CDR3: CATQTVQGQPQHF. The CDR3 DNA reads TGTGCCACGCAGACGGTACAGGGACAGCCCCAGCATTTT.

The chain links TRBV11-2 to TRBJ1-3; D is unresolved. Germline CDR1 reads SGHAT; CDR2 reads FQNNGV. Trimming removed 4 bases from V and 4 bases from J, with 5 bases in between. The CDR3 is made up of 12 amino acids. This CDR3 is CASSSEGNTIYF. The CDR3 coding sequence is TGTGCCAGCAGCTCGGAGGGAAACACCATATATTTT.

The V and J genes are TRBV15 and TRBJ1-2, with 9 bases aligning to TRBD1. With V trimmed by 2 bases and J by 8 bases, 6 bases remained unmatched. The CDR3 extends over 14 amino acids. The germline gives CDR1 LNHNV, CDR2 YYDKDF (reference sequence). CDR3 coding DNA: TGTGCCACCAGCAGAAAACGGACAGGGGACGGCTACACCTTC. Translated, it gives CATSRKRTGDGYTF.

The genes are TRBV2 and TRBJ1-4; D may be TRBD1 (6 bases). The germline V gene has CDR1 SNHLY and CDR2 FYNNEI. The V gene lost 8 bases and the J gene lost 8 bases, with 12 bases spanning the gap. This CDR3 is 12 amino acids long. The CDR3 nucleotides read TGTGCCAGCTTCGGGAGGGGGGAAAAACTGTTTTTT. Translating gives CASFGRGEKLFF.

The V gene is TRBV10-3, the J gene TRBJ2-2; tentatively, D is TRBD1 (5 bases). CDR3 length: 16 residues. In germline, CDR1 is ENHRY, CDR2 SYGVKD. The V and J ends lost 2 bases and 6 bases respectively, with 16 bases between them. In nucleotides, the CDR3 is TGTGCCATCAGTGAGGGACAACCCCCTACTCCCGGGGAGCTGTTTTTT. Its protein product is CAISEGQPPTPGELFF.

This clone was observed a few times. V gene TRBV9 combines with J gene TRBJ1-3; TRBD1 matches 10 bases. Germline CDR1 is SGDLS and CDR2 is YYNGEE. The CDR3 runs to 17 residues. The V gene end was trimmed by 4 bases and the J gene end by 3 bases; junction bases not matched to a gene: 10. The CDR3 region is CASSSRTGGFFGNTIYF. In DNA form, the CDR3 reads TGTGCCAGCAGCAGTAGGACAGGGGGTTTCTTTGGAAACACCATATATTTT.

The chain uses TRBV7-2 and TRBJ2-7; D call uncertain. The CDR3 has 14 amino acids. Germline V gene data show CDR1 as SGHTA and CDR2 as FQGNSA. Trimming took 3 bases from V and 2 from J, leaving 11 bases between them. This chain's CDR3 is CASSFSGPPYEQYF. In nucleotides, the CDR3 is TGTGCCAGCAGCTTTTCTGGGCCACCCTACGAGCAGTACTTC.

The CDR3 loop is CATSRGAAFQETQYF. CDR3 DNA: TGTGCCACCAGCAGAGGCGCGGCATTCCAAGAGACCCAGTACTTC. The chain joins TRBV15 to TRBJ2-5; unclear D gene. The V gene's germline CDR1 is LNHNV and CDR2 YYDKDF (reference sequence). The CDR3 extends over 15 amino acids. The V and J ends lost 1 base and 1 base respectively, with 10 bases between them.

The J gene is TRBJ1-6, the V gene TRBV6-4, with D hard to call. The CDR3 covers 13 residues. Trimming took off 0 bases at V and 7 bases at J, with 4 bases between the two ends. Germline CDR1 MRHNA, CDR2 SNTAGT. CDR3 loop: CASSDSANSPLHF. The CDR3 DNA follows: TGTGCCAGCAGTGACTCGGCCAATTCACCCCTCCACTTT.

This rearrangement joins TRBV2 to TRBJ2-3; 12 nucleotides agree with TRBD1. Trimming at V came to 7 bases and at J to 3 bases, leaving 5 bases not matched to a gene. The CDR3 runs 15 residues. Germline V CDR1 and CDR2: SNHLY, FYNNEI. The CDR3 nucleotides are TGTGCCAGCAAGGGACAGGGGGCATATACAGATACGCAGTATTTT. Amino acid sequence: CASKGQGAYTDTQYF.

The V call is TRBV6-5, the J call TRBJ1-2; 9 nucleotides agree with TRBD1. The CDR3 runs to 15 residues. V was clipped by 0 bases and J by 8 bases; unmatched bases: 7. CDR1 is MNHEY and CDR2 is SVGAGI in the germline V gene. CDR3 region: CASSYSMGQGRGYTF. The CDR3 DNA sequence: TGTGCCAGCAGTTACTCGATGGGACAGGGTAGAGGCTACACCTTC.

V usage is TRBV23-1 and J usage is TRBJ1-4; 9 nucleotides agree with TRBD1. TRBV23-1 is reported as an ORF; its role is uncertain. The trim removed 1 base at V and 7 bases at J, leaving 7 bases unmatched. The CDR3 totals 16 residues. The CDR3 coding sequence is TGCGCCAGCAGTCAATTACCGGGACAGGGAGGTGAAAAACTGTTTTTT. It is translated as CASSQLPGQGGEKLFF.

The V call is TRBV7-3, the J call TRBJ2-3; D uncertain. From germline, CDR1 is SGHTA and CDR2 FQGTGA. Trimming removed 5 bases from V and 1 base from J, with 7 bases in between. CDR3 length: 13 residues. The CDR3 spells CASSPSGTDTQYF. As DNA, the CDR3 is TGTGCCAGCAGCCCCAGTGGCACAGATACGCAGTATTTT. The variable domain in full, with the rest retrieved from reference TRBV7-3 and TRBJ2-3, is GAGVSQTPSNKVTEKGKYVELRCDPISGHTALYWYRQSLGQGPEFLIYFQGTGAADDSGLPNDRFFAVRPEGSVSTLKIQRTERGDSAVYLCASSPSGTDTQYFGPGTRLTVL.

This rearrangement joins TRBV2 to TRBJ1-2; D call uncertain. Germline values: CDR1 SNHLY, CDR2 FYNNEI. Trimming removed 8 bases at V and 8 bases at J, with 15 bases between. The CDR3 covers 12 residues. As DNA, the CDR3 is TGTGCCAGCCACGTGGGAGGCGGCGGCTACACCTTC. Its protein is CASHVGGGGYTF. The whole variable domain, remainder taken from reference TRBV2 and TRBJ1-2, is EPEVTQTPSHQVTQMGQEVILRCVPISNHLYFYWYRQILGQKVEFLVSFYNNEISEKSEIFDDQFSVERPDGSNFTLKIRSTKLEDSAMYFCASHVGGGGYTFGSGTRLTVV.

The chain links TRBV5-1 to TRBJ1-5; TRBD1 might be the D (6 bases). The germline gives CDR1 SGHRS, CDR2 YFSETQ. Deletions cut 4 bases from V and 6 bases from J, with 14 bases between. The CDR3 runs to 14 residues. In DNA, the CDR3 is TGCGCCAGCAGCATTACAGGGAGCGGTCAGCCCCAGCATTTT. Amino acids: CASSITGSGQPQHF.